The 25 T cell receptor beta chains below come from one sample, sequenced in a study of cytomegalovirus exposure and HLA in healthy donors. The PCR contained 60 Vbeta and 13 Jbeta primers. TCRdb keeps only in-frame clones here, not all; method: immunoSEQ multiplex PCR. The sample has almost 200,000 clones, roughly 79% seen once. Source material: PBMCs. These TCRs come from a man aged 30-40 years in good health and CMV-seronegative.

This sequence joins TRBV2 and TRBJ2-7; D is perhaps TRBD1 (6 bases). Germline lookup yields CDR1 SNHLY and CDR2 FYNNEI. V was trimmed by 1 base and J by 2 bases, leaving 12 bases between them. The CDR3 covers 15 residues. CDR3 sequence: CASSEESRGPYEQYF. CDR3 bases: TGTGCCAGCAGTGAAGAATCCAGGGGCCCCTACGAGCAGTACTTC.

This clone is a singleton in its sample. CDR3 loop: CASSWGLAGGVDTQYF. DNA of the CDR3: TGTGCCAGCAGCTGGGGACTAGCGGGAGGCGTAGATACGCAGTATTTT. The chain recombines TRBV11-2 with TRBJ2-3, with 15 bases aligning to TRBD2. Losses at the gene ends were 4 bases for V and 5 bases for J; bases not matched to a gene: 4. The CDR3 spans 16 residues. Germline-derived CDR1 and CDR2 are SGHAT and FQNNGV.

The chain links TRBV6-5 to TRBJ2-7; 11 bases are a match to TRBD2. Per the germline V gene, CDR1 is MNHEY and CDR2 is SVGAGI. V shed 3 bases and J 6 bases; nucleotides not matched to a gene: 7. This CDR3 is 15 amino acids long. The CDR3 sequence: CASSYQGLAEVEQYF. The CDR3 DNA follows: TGTGCCAGCAGTTATCAGGGACTAGCGGAAGTCGAGCAGTACTTC.

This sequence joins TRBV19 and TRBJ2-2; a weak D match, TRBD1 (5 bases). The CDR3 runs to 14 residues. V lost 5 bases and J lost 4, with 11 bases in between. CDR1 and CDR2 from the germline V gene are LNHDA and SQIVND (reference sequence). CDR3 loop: CASSQKGFTGELFF. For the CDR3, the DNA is TGTGCCAGTAGTCAGAAGGGGTTCACCGGGGAGCTGTTTTTT. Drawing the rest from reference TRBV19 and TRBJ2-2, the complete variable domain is DGGITQSPKYLFRKEGQNVTLSCEQNLNHDAMYWYRQDPGQGLRLIYYSQIVNDFQKGDIAEGYSVSREKKESFPLTVTSAQKNPTAFYLCASSQKGFTGELFFGEGSRLTVL.

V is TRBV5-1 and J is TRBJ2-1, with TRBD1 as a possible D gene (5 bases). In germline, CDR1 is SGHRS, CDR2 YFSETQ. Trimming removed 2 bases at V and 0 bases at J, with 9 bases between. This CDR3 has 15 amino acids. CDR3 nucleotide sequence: TGCGCCAGCAGCTTTCAGCAGGGCTCCTACAATGAGCAGTTCTTC. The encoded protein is CASSFQQGSYNEQFF.

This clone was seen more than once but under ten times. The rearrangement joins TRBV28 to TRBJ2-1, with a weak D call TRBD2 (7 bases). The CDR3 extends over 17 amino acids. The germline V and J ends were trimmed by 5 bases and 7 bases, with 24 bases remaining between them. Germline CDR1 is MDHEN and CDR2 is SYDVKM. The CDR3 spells CASSPPGLGGGGNEQFF. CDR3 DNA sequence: TGTGCCAGCAGTCCCCCTGGGTTGGGGGGCGGGGGTAATGAGCAGTTCTTC. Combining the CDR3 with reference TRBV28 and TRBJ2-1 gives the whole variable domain DVKVTQSSRYLVKRTGEKVFLECVQDMDHENMFWYRQDPGLGLRLIYFSYDVKMKEKGDIPEGYSVSREKKERFSLILESASTNQTSMYLCASSPPGLGGGGNEQFFGPGTRLTVL.

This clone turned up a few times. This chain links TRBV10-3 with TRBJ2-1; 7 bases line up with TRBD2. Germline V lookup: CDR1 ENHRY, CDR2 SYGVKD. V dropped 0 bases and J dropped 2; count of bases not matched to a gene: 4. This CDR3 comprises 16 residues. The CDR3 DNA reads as TGTGCCATCAGTGAGTCGGGGGGGATACCCTACAATGAGCAGTTCTTC. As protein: CAISESGGIPYNEQFF.

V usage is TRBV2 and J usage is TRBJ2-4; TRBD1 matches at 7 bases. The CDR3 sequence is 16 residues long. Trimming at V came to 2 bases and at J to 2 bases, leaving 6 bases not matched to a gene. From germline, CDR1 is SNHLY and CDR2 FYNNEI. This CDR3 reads CASSERTGVSKNIQYF. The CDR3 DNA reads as TGTGCCAGCAGTGAACGTACAGGGGTATCCAAAAACATTCAGTACTTC.

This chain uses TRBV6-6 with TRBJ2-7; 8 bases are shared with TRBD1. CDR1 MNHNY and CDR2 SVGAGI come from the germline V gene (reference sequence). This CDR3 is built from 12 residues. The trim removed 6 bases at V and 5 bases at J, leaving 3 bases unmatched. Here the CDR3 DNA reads TGTGCCAGCAGCATACAGGGGGACGAGCAGTACTTC. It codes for CASSIQGDEQYF.

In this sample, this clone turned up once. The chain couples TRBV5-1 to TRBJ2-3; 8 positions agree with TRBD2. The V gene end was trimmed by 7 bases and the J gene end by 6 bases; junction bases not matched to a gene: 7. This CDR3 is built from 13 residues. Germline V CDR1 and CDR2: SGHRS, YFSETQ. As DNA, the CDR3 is TGCGCCAGCGACCCGGGGGGGGCCGATACGCAGTATTTT. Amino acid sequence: CASDPGGADTQYF.

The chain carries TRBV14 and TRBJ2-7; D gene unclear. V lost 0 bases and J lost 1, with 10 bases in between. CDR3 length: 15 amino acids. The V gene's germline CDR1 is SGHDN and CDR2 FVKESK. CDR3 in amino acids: CASSQDLARSYEQYF. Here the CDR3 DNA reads TGTGCCAGCAGCCAAGATTTGGCCAGGTCCTACGAGCAGTACTTC.

CDR3 sequence: CPGTDTQYF. CDR3 bases: TGTCCGGGGACAGATACGCAGTATTTT. This chain joins TRBV19 and TRBJ2-3, with D possibly TRBD2 on 5 matching bases. Germline assignment: CDR1 LNHDA and CDR2 SQIVND (reference sequence). This CDR3 is 9 amino acids long.

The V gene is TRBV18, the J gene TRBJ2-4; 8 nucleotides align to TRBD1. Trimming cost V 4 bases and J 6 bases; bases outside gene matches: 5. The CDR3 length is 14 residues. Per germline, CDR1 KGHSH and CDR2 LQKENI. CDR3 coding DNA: TGTGCCAGCTCACTCGACAGGGGCGCAAACATTCAGTACTTC. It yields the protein CASSLDRGANIQYF. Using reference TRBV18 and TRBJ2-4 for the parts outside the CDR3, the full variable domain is NAGVMQNPRHLVRRRGQEARLRCSPMKGHSHVYWYRQLPEEGLKFMVYLQKENIIDESGMPKERFSAEFPKEGPSILRIQQVVRGDSAAYFCASSLDRGANIQYFGAGTRLSVL.

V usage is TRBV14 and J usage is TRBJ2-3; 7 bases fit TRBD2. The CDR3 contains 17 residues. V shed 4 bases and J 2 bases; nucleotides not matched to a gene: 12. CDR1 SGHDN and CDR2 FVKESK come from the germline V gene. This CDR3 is CASSPLGLAENTDTQYF. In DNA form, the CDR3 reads TGTGCCAGCAGCCCCCTCGGGCTAGCGGAAAACACAGATACGCAGTATTTT.

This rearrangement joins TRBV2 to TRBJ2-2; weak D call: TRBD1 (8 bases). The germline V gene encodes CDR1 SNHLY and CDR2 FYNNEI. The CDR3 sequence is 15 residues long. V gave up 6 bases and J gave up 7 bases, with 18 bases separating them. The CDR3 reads CASRGRQGRGGELFF. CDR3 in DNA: TGTGCCAGCAGGGGACGACAGGGGAGGGGCGGGGAGCTGTTTTTT. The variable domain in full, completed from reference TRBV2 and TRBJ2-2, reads EPEVTQTPSHQVTQMGQEVILRCVPISNHLYFYWYRQILGQKVEFLVSFYNNEISEKSEIFDDQFSVERPDGSNFTLKIRSTKLEDSAMYFCASRGRQGRGGELFFGEGSRLTVL.

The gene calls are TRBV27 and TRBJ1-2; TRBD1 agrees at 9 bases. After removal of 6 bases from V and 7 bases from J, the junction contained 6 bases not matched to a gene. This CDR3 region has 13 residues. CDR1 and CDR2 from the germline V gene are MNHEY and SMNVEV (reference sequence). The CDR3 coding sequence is TGTGCCAGCAGCCTACAGGGGGCCTTTGGCTACACCTTC. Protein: CASSLQGAFGYTF.

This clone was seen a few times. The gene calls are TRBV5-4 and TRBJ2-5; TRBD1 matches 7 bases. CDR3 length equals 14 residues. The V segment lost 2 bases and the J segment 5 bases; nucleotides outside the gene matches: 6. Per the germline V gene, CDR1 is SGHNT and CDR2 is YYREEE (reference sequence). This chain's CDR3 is CASSLSDREETQYF. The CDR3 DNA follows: TGTGCCAGCAGCTTAAGTGACAGGGAGGAGACCCAGTACTTC. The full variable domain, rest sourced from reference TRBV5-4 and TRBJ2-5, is ETGVTQSPTHLIKTRGQQVTLRCSSQSGHNTVSWYQQALGQGPQFIFQYYREEENGRGNFPPRFSGLQFPNYSSELNVNALELDDSALYLCASSLSDREETQYFGPGTRLLVL.

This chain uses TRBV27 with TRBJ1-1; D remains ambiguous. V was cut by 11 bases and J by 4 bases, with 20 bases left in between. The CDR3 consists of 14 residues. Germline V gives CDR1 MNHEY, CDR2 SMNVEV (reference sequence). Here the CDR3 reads CACDRESKSTEAFF. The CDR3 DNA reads TGTGCCTGCGATCGGGAATCAAAGTCCACTGAAGCTTTCTTT.

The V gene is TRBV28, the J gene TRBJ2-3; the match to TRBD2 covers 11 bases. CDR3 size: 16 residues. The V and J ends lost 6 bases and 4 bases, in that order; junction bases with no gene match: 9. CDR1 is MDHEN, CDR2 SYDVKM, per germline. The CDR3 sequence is CASSILAGVGADTQYF. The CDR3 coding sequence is TGTGCCAGCAGCATACTAGCGGGAGTGGGCGCAGATACGCAGTATTTT.

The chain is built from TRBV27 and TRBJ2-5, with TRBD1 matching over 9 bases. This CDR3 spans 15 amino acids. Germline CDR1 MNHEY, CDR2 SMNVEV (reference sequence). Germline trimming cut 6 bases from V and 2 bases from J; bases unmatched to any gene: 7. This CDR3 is CASSPRDRVQETQYF. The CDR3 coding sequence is TGTGCCAGCAGCCCCAGGGACAGGGTTCAAGAGACCCAGTACTTC.

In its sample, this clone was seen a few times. CDR3 amino acids: CASIVGQGSYNEQFF. The CDR3, as DNA: TGTGCCAGCATCGTGGGGCAGGGATCCTACAATGAGCAGTTCTTC. The chain combines TRBV6-1 with TRBJ2-1; possibly TRBD1 for D (5 bases). V was pared by 7 bases and J by 1 base, with 14 bases between. The CDR3 has 15 residues. CDR1 and CDR2 from the germline V gene are MNHNS and SASEGT.

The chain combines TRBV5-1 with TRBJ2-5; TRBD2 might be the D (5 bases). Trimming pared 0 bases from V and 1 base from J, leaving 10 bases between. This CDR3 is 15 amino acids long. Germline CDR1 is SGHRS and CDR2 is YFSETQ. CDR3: CASSLVSEGQETQYF. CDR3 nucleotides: TGCGCCAGCAGCTTGGTGTCCGAGGGCCAAGAGACCCAGTACTTC.

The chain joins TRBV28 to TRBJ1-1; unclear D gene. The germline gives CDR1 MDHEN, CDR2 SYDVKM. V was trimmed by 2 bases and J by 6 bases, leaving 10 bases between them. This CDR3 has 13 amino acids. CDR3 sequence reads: CASSLIKAAEAFF. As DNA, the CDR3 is TGTGCCAGCAGTTTAATCAAGGCGGCTGAAGCTTTCTTT.

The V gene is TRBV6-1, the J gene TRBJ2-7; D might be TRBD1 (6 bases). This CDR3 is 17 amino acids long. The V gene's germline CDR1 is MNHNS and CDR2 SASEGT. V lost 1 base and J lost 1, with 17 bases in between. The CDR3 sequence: CASSEEGSGRGSYEQYF. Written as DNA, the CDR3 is TGTGCCAGCAGTGAAGAGGGGTCCGGCAGGGGTTCCTACGAGCAGTACTTC.

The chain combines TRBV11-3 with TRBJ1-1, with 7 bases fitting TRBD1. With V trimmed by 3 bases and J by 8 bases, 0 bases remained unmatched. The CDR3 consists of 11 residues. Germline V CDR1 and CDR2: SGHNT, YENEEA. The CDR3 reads CASSLTGEAFF. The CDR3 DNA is TGTGCCAGCAGCTTGACAGGGGAAGCTTTCTTT.